This T cell receptor (beta chain) was recorded in a study of T-cell reconstitution after alpha-beta-depleted transplantation in children. As for this clonotype: Its antigen remains unidentified.

Using unique molecular identifiers, the investigators prepared the TCRbeta library. Each CDR3 protein is one row after TCRdb ran MiXCR on the PCR reads. The sample shows fewer than 750,000 distinct CDR3 sequences, roughly 27% of them seen only once. Overall study findings and caveats: Reportedly, roughly two months post-transplant, alpha-beta T cells arose from several hundred expanded graft clones. Surviving recipient T cells and thymic progenitors underlay high day-60 TCRbeta diversity in some patients. Hyperexpanded clones declined; after one year, newly produced T cells mostly supplied diversity.

The CDR3 spans 16 residues. Germline CDR1 and CDR2: SGHTA and FQGNSA. The V segment lost 2 bases and the J segment 4 bases; nucleotides outside the gene matches: 10. The sample here was PBMCs, taken before TCRalphabeta/CD19-depleted stem cell transplant. The chain combines TRBV7-2 with TRBJ2-5; 7 positions match TRBD2. The sequence derives from a boy in the first two years of life with Wiskott-Aldrich syndrome, due to receive a stem cell transplant. The CDR3: CASSLRGLSGGETQYF. The CDR3 DNA reads TGTGCCAGCAGCTTACGGGGACTATCGGGAGGAGAGACCCAGTACTTC. Based on the CDR3 plus reference TRBV7-2 and TRBJ2-5, the full variable domain is GAGVSQSPSNKVTEKGKDVELRCDPISGHTALYWYRQSLGQGLEFLIYFQGNSAPDKSGLPSDRFSAERTGGSVSTLTIQRTQQEDSAVYLCASSLRGLSGGETQYFGPGTRLLVL.